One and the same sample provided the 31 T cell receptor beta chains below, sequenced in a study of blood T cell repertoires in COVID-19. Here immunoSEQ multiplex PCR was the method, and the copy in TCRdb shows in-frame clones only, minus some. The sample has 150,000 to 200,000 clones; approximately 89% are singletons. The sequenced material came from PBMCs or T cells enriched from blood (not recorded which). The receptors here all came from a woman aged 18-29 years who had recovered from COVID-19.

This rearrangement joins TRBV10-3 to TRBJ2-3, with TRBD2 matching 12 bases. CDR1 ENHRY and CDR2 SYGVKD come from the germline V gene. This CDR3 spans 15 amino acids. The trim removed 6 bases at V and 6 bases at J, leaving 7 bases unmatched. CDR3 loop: CAISGLAGGPDTQYF. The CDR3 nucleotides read TGTGCCATCAGCGGGCTAGCGGGAGGGCCGGATACGCAGTATTTT.

CDR3 coding DNA: TGCAGCACGGCGCAGGGCACAGATACGCAGTATTTT. Its translation is CSTAQGTDTQYF. The gene calls are TRBV29-1 and TRBJ2-3; D is ambiguous. The germline CDR1 and CDR2 sequences are SQVTM and ANQGSEA. V gave up 8 bases and J gave up 1 base, with 10 bases separating them. CDR3 length: 12 amino acids.

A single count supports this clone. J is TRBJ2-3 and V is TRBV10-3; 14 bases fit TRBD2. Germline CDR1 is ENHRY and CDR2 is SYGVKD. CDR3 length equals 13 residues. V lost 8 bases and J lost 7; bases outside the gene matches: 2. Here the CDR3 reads CAIGTSGRNTQYF. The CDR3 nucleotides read TGTGCCATCGGGACTAGCGGGAGAAATACGCAGTATTTT.

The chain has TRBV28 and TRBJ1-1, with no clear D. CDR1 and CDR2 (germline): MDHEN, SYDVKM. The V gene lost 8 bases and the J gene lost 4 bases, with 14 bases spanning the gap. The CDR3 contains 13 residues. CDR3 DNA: TGTGCCAGCCGGCCCAGCGGACCCACTGAAGCTTTCTTT. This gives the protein CASRPSGPTEAFF.

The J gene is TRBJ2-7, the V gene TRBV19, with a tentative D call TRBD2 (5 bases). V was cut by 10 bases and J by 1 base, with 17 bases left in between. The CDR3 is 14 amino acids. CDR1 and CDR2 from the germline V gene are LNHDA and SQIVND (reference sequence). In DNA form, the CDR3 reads TGTGCCACCTCCGCCGGGATGGAGTCCTACGAGCAGTACTTC. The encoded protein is CATSAGMESYEQYF.

In DNA form, the CDR3 reads TGTGCCAGCAGTTTAATAGGGGCCGGCTCTGGAAACACCATATATTTT. This gives the protein CASSLIGAGSGNTIYF. The V call is TRBV27, the J call TRBJ1-3; D is perhaps TRBD1 (5 bases). Germline lookup yields CDR1 MNHEY and CDR2 SMNVEV (reference sequence). CDR3 length equals 16 residues. Trimming removed 2 bases from V and 0 bases from J, with 11 bases in between.

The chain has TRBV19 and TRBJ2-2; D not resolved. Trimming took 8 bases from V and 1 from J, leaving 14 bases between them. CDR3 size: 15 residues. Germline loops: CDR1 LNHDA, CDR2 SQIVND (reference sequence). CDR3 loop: CASERRRGNTGELFF. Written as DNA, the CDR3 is TGTGCCAGTGAGAGACGACGCGGGAACACCGGGGAGCTGTTTTTT.

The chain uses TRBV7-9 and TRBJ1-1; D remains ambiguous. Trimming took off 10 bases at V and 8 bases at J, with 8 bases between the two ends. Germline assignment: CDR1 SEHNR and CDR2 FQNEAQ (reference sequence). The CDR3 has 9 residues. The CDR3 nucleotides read TGTGCCATAGTCCCCGAAGCTTTCTTT. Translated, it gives CAIVPEAFF.

This chain's CDR3 is CASSPRTSGGYNEQFF. CDR3 DNA: TGTGCCAGCAGCCCAAGGACTAGCGGGGGTTACAATGAGCAGTTCTTC. The chain is built from TRBV7-8 and TRBJ2-1, with TRBD2 matching over 13 bases. Trimming took 5 bases from V and 4 from J; bases not matched to a gene: 5. The CDR3 spans 16 residues. Germline values: CDR1 SGHVS, CDR2 FQNEAQ.

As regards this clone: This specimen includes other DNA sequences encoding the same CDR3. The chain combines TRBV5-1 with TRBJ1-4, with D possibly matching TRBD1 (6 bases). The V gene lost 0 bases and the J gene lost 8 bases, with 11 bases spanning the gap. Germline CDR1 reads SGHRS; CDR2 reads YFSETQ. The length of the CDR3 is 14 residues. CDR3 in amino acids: CASSLGQGREKLFF. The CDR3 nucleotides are TGCGCCAGCAGCTTGGGGCAGGGGAGAGAAAAACTGTTTTTT.

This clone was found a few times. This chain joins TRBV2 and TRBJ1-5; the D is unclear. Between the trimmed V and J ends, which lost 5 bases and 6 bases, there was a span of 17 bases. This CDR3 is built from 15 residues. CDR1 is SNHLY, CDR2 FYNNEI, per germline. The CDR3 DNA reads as TGTGCCAGCAGTTCCCCTGGAGACGCCGGTCAGCCCCAGCATTTT. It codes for CASSSPGDAGQPQHF.

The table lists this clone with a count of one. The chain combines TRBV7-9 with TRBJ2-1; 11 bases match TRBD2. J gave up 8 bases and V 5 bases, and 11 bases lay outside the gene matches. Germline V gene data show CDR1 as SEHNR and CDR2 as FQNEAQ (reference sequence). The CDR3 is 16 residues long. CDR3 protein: CASSPTSGSFRDEQFF. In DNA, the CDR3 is TGTGCCAGCAGCCCCACTAGCGGGAGTTTTCGGGATGAGCAGTTCTTC. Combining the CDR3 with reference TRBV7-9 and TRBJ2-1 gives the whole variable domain DTGVSQNPRHKITKRGQNVTFRCDPISEHNRLYWYRQTLGQGPEFLTYFQNEAQLEKSRLLSDRFSAERPKGSFSTLEIQRTEQGDSAMYLCASSPTSGSFRDEQFFGPGTRLTVL.

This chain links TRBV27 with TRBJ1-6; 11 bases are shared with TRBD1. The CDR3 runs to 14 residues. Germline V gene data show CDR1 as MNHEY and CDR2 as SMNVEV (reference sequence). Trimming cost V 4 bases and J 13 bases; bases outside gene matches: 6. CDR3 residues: CASSSGTGGAPLHF. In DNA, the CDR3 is TGTGCCAGCAGTTCCGGGACAGGGGGGGCCCCCCTCCACTTT.

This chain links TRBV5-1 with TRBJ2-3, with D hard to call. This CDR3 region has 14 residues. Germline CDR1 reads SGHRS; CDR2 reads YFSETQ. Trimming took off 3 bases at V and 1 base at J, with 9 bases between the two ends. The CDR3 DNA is TGCGCCAGCAGCTACCAGAGCGGCACAGATACGCAGTATTTT. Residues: CASSYQSGTDTQYF.

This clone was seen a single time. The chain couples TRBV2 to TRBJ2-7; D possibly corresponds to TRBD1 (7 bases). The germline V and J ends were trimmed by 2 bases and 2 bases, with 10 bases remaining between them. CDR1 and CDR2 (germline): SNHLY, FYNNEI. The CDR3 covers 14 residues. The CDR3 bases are TGTGCCAGCAGTGAACAGGGGGGTACCTACGAGCAGTACTTC. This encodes CASSEQGGTYEQYF.

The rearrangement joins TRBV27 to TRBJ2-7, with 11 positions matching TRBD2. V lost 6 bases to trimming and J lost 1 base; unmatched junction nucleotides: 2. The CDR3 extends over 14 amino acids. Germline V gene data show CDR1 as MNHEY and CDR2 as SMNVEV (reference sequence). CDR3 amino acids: CASRIAGGSYEQYF. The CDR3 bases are TGTGCCAGCAGAATAGCGGGAGGGTCCTACGAGCAGTACTTC.

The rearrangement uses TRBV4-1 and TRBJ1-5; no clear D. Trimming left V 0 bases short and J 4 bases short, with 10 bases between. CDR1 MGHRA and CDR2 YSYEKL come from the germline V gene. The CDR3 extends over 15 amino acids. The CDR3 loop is CASSQDREGNQPQHF. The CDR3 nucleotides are TGCGCCAGCAGCCAAGATCGCGAGGGAAATCAGCCCCAGCATTTT.

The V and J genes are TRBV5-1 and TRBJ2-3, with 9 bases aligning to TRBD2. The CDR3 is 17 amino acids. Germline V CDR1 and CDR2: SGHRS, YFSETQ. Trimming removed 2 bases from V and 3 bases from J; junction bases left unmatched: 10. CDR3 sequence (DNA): TGCGCCAGCAGCTTTCTAGGCGGGAGGGCCGGTACAGATACGCAGTATTTT. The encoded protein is CASSFLGGRAGTDTQYF.

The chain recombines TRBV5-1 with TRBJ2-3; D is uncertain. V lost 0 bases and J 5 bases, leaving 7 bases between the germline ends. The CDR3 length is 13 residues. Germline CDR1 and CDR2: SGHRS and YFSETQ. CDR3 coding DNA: TGCGCCAGCAGCTTGGTCGGTGAAGATACGCAGTATTTT. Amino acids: CASSLVGEDTQYF.

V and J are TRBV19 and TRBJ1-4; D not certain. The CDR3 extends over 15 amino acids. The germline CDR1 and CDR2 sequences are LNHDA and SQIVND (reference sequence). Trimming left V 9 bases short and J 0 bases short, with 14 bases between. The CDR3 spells CASHSHDATNEKLFF. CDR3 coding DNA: TGTGCCAGCCACTCCCACGATGCAACTAATGAAAAACTGTTTTTT.

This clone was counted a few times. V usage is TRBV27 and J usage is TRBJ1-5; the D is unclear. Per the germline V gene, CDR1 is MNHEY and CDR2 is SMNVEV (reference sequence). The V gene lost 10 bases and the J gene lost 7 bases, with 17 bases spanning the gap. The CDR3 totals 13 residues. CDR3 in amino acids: CATGSGAVQPQHF. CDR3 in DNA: TGTGCCACCGGTTCGGGAGCGGTCCAGCCCCAGCATTTT.

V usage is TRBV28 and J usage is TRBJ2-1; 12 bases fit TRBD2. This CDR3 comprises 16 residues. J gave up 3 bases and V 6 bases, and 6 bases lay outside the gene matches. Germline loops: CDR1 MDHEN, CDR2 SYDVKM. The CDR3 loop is CASRPTSGRFYNEQFF. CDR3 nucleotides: TGTGCCAGCAGGCCTACTAGCGGGAGGTTCTACAATGAGCAGTTCTTC.

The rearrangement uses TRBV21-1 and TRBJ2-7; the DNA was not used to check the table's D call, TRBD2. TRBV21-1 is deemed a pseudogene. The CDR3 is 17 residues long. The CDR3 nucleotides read TGTGCCAGCAGCAAAGGAGGCCCTAGCGGGAGGCTCTACGAGCAGTACTTC. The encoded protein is CASSKGGPSGRLYEQYF.

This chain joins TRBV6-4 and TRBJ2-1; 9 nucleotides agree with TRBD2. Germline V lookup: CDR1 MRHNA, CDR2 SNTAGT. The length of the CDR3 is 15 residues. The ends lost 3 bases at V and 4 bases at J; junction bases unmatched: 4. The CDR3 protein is CASSESLAGYNEQFF. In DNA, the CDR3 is TGTGCCAGCAGTGAGAGTCTAGCGGGATACAATGAGCAGTTCTTC.

The CDR3 region is CATSEPGTSGNPDTQYF. CDR3 coding DNA: TGTGCCACCAGTGAGCCCGGGACTAGCGGGAACCCAGATACGCAGTATTTT. This chain links TRBV24-1 with TRBJ2-3, with 13 bases identical to TRBD2. The germline V gene has CDR1 KGHDR and CDR2 SFDVKD. Trimming at V came to 4 bases and at J to 4 bases, leaving 7 bases not matched to a gene. The CDR3 totals 17 residues.

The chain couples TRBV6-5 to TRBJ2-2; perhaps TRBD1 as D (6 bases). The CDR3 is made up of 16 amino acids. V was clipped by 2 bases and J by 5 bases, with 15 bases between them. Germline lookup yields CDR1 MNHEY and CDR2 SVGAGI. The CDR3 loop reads CASSYAGVGITGELFF. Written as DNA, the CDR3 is TGTGCCAGCAGTTACGCAGGGGTAGGGATAACCGGGGAGCTGTTTTTT.

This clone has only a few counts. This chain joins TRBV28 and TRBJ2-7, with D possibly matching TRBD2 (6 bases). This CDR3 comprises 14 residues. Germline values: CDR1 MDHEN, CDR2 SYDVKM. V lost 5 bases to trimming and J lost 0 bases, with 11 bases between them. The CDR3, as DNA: TGTGCCAGCAGTAAGACCGGGGGCTCCTACGAGCAGTACTTC. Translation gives CASSKTGGSYEQYF.

The CDR3: CASSDKREQYF. The CDR3 nucleotides read TGTGCCAGCAGTGATAAGAGGGAGCAGTACTTC. The chain recombines TRBV6-2 or TRBV6-3 with TRBJ2-7; D not resolved. This CDR3 contains 11 residues. Germline V gene sequence: CDR1 MNHEY, CDR2 SVGEGT. The V end lost 5 bases, the J end lost 7 bases, and 9 bases lay between the germline ends.

Written as DNA, the CDR3 is TGCGCCAGCAGCTTGGCTGGAGGCGGCCAGAGCCACGAGCAGTACTTC. Translating it yields CASSLAGGGQSHEQYF. The rearrangement links TRBV5-1 to TRBJ2-7; possibly TRBD2 for D (5 bases). In germline, CDR1 is SGHRS, CDR2 YFSETQ. With 0 bases removed from V and 5 bases from J, the gap between germline ends came to 18 bases. The CDR3 extends over 16 amino acids.

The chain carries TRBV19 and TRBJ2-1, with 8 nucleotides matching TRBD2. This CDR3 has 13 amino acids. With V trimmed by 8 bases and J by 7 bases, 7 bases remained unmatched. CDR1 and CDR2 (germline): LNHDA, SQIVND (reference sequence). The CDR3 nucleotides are TGTGCCAGTCTGAATAGCGGGACTAATGAGCAGTTCTTC. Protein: CASLNSGTNEQFF.

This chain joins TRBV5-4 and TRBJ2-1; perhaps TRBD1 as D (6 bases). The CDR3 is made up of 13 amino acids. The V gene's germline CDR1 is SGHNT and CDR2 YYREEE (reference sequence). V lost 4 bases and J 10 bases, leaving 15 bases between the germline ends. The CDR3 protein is CASSQQGPSEQFF. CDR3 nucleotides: TGTGCCAGCAGCCAACAGGGCCCTAGCGAGCAGTTCTTC. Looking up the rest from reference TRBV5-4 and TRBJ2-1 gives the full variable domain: ETGVTQSPTHLIKTRGQQVTLRCSSQSGHNTVSWYQQALGQGPQFIFQYYREEENGRGNFPPRFSGLQFPNYSSELNVNALELDDSALYLCASSQQGPSEQFFGPGTRLTVL.